The 30 T cell receptor beta chains in this list originate from one sample, sequenced in a study of blood T cell repertoires in COVID-19. TCRdb keeps only in-frame clones here, not all; method: immunoSEQ multiplex PCR. This sample has over 150,000 clones, with 86% found just once. Sequencing was carried out using peripheral blood. These receptors were obtained from a man aged 45-65 years with active or convalescent COVID-19.

The J gene is TRBJ1-1, the V gene TRBV19, with 8 nucleotides matching TRBD1. CDR1 is LNHDA and CDR2 is SQIVND in the germline V gene (reference sequence). J gave up 7 bases and V 3 bases, and 10 bases lay outside the gene matches. The CDR3 has 15 residues. In DNA, the CDR3 is TGTGCCAGTAGTATTCTACGGACAGGGACGGGTGAAGCTTTCTTT. As protein: CASSILRTGTGEAFF.

V gene TRBV24-1 combines with J gene TRBJ2-5; D might be TRBD1 (7 bases). V lost 4 bases, J lost 5 bases, and 19 bases lay in between. Germline-derived CDR1 and CDR2 are KGHDR and SFDVKD. This CDR3 comprises 16 residues. CDR3 coding DNA: TGTGCCACCAGTGAATCCAGACAGGGAGGTGGGGAGACCCAGTACTTC. Translated: CATSESRQGGGETQYF.

The chain has TRBV6-2 or TRBV6-3 and TRBJ1-3; D gene ambiguous. Germline V lookup: CDR1 MNHEY, CDR2 SVGEGT. The length of the CDR3 is 14 residues. Trimming shortened V by 3 bases and J by 0 bases, and 6 bases separated the two germline ends. CDR3 residues: CASSYLLSGNTIYF. In DNA form, the CDR3 reads TGTGCCAGCAGTTATCTTCTCTCTGGAAACACCATATATTTT.

This chain uses TRBV3-1 (or the pseudogene TRBV3-2) with TRBJ1-5; the match to TRBD1 covers 7 bases. CDR3 length equals 15 residues. J lost 3 bases, V lost 4 bases, and 6 bases had no gene match. Germline values: CDR1 LGHDT, CDR2 YNNKEL (reference sequence). DNA for the CDR3: TGTGCCAGCAGCCCTCGGGACAGTCTCAATCAGCCCCAGCATTTT. This sequence encodes CASSPRDSLNQPQHF.

A single count supports this clone. A read error may account for a junction end that differs from germline. The genes are TRBV6-1 and TRBJ1-5; TRBD1 matches 7 bases. CDR3 length equals 15 residues. From germline, CDR1 is MNHNS and CDR2 SASEGT. The CDR3, as DNA: TGTGCCAGCAGTCAAGCCGGGACAGTTAATCAGCCCCAGCATTTT. It specifies CASSQAGTVNQPQHF.

The V call is TRBV12-3 or TRBV12-4, the J call TRBJ2-3, with unresolved D. V gave up 1 base and J gave up 4 bases, with 6 bases separating them. The CDR3 is 13 amino acids. The CDR3 DNA reads as TGTGCCAGCAGTTTAGATGGAGCAGATACGCAGTATTTT. It codes for CASSLDGADTQYF.

The rearrangement joins TRBV2 to TRBJ2-3; 8 nucleotides match TRBD1. CDR3 size: 16 residues. V shed 1 base and J 6 bases; nucleotides not matched to a gene: 9. Germline V lookup: CDR1 SNHLY, CDR2 FYNNEI. The CDR3 coding sequence is TGTGCCAGCAGTGAAGAGGGGACAGGCGGCCCTGATACGCAGTATTTT. Its protein product is CASSEEGTGGPDTQYF.

The chain combines TRBV9 with TRBJ1-1; D is unclear. Germline values: CDR1 SGDLS, CDR2 YYNGEE. The CDR3 totals 15 residues. The V gene lost 3 bases and the J gene lost 0 bases, with 12 bases spanning the gap. The CDR3 DNA is TGTGCCAGCAGCGCCTGGGAGGCAGTGAACACTGAAGCTTTCTTT. Amino acids: CASSAWEAVNTEAFF.

CDR3 in DNA: TGTGCCACCAGACCTCGGGACACGAACACTGAAGCTTTCTTT. Amino acid sequence: CATRPRDTNTEAFF. The genes are TRBV24-1 and TRBJ1-1; TRBD1 might be the D (6 bases). CDR3 length: 14 residues. V lost 7 bases, J lost 1 base, and 12 bases lay in between. CDR1 KGHDR and CDR2 SFDVKD come from the germline V gene.

The chain has TRBV18 and TRBJ2-5, with 8 bases identical to TRBD1. V shed 3 bases, J shed 3 bases, and the junction held 3 bases outside the gene matches. Germline V lookup: CDR1 KGHSH, CDR2 LQKENI. This CDR3 contains 14 residues. The CDR3 DNA reads TGTGCCAGCTCACCTTGGACAGGGAAAGAGACCCAGTACTTC. It specifies CASSPWTGKETQYF.

The chain has TRBV24-1 and TRBJ1-5; 10 bases align to TRBD1. The CDR3 has 16 amino acids. J lost 7 bases, V lost 4 bases, and 9 bases had no gene match. In germline, CDR1 is KGHDR, CDR2 SFDVKD. CDR3: CATSDHGQGGGQPQHF. DNA of the CDR3: TGTGCCACCAGTGACCATGGACAGGGGGGAGGGCAGCCCCAGCATTTT.

This rearrangement joins TRBV9 to TRBJ1-6; D is undetermined. V lost 0 bases, J lost 10 bases, and 8 bases lay in between. The CDR3 runs 13 residues. CDR1 is SGDLS, CDR2 YYNGEE, per germline. The CDR3: CASSVVPGSPLHF. Written as DNA, the CDR3 is TGTGCCAGCAGCGTAGTCCCCGGGTCACCCCTCCACTTT.

This clone was seen a handful of times. The CDR3 DNA sequence: TGTGCCAGTAGTCCCGAGACAGGGACCCCCACCTTC. Encoded protein: CASSPETGTPTF. The chain links TRBV19 to TRBJ1-2, with 7 bases that match TRBD1. Germline CDR1 and CDR2: LNHDA and SQIVND (reference sequence). The CDR3 runs 12 residues. The trim removed 5 bases at V and 13 bases at J, leaving 10 bases unmatched.

The chain carries TRBV11-2 and TRBJ1-2; TRBD1 aligns across 8 bases. This CDR3 region has 15 residues. Trimming at V came to 4 bases and at J to 2 bases, leaving 6 bases not matched to a gene. Per germline, CDR1 SGHAT and CDR2 FQNNGV. The DNA for the CDR3 is TGTGCCAGCAGCTCGGACAGGGACCCCAACTATGGCTACACCTTC. Translated: CASSSDRDPNYGYTF. Combining the CDR3 with reference TRBV11-2 and TRBJ1-2 gives the whole variable domain EAGVAQSPRYKIIEKRQSVAFWCNPISGHATLYWYQQILGQGPKLLIQFQNNGVVDDSQLPKDRFSAERLKGVDSTLKIQPAKLEDSAVYLCASSSDRDPNYGYTFGSGTRLTVV.

The rearrangement uses TRBV7-3 and TRBJ2-1; 8 nucleotides align to TRBD2. This CDR3 is 15 amino acids long. The germline gives CDR1 SGHTA, CDR2 FQGTGA. V gave up 2 bases and J gave up 9 bases; unmatched junction bases: 9. This chain's CDR3 is CASSLGTGGAFEQFF. CDR3 coding DNA: TGTGCCAGCAGCTTAGGTACCGGGGGGGCCTTTGAGCAGTTCTTC. The whole variable domain, filled in from reference TRBV7-3 and TRBJ2-1, reads GAGVSQTPSNKVTEKGKYVELRCDPISGHTALYWYRQSLGQGPEFLIYFQGTGAADDSGLPNDRFFAVRPEGSVSTLKIQRTERGDSAVYLCASSLGTGGAFEQFFGPGTRLTVL.

The chain recombines TRBV18 with TRBJ2-3; 12 nucleotides line up with TRBD2. This CDR3 contains 16 residues. Germline CDR1 is KGHSH and CDR2 is LQKENI. J gave up 0 bases and V 5 bases, and 3 bases lay outside the gene matches. The CDR3 DNA reads TGTGCCAGCTCAGCAGGGACTAGCGGGAGCACAGATACGCAGTATTTT. Its protein product is CASSAGTSGSTDTQYF.

This clone was recorded once. The chain combines TRBV5-1 with TRBJ1-4; D may be TRBD1 (5 bases). CDR3 length equals 14 residues. V lost 4 bases and J 7 bases, leaving 14 bases between the germline ends. The germline CDR1 and CDR2 sequences are SGHRS and YFSETQ. CDR3 sequence reads: CASSLGTPVEKLFF. Written as DNA, the CDR3 is TGCGCCAGCAGCCTGGGGACTCCCGTTGAAAAACTGTTTTTT.

V usage is TRBV30 and J usage is TRBJ2-7, with D perhaps TRBD2 (5 bases). The CDR3 extends over 15 amino acids. Germline CDR1 GTSNPN, CDR2 SVGIG (reference sequence). The V end was cut by 0 bases, the J end by 5 bases, with 17 bases between. The CDR3 is CAWSVLGRGADEQYF. In nucleotides, the CDR3 is TGTGCCTGGAGTGTACTTGGTCGCGGAGCGGACGAGCAGTACTTC.

This clone was picked up a small number of times. V gene TRBV7-8 combines with J gene TRBJ2-7; D call uncertain. Germline assignment: CDR1 SGHVS and CDR2 FQNEAQ. V gave up 3 bases and J gave up 7 bases, with 7 bases separating them. This CDR3 is 11 amino acids long. The CDR3 coding sequence is TGTGCCAGCAGCTTCTCTAAAGAGCAGTACTTC. Its protein product is CASSFSKEQYF.

The rearrangement uses TRBV4-2 and TRBJ1-1; D might be TRBD1 (5 bases). Trimming removed 0 bases at V and 5 bases at J, with 10 bases between. Germline-derived CDR1 and CDR2 are LGHNA and YNFKEQ. The CDR3 runs to 14 residues. The DNA of the CDR3 is TGTGCCAGCAGCCAAGAGCCAGGGTCGACTGAAGCTTTCTTT. This gives the protein CASSQEPGSTEAFF.

This clone has just a few counts. J is TRBJ1-6 and V is TRBV6-1; 12 bases are a match to TRBD1. J gave up 11 bases and V 1 base, and 3 bases lay outside the gene matches. In germline, CDR1 is MNHNS, CDR2 SASEGT. The CDR3 consists of 15 residues. The CDR3 region has the DNA TGTGCCAGCAGTGAAGTGGGACAGGGGGCGGCACCCCTCCACTTT. Amino acids: CASSEVGQGAAPLHF.

V gene TRBV9 combines with J gene TRBJ1-1; D perhaps matches TRBD1 (5 bases). Germline V gives CDR1 SGDLS, CDR2 YYNGEE. The ends were cut back, 0 bases at V and 11 bases at J, with 23 bases in the middle. This CDR3 has 16 residues. The CDR3 DNA reads TGTGCCAGCAGCGTAGGCTCAGGGTTTCCTGAAATGACGGCTTTCTTT. Translation gives CASSVGSGFPEMTAFF.

J is TRBJ2-7 and V is TRBV29-1; D unresolved. The CDR3 contains 11 residues. The V gene's germline CDR1 is SQVTM and CDR2 ANQGSEA. Between the trimmed V and J ends, which lost 8 bases and 5 bases, there was a span of 13 bases. The CDR3 nucleotides are TGCAGCCGCCCTTCGGTAAACGAGCAGTACTTC. It codes for CSRPSVNEQYF.

Worth noting for this clone: The same CDR3 is also encoded by other DNA sequences in this sample. The rearrangement joins TRBV9 to TRBJ1-3; D is possibly TRBD1 (6 bases). The ends were cut back, 3 bases at V and 4 bases at J, with 11 bases in the middle. The germline gives CDR1 SGDLS, CDR2 YYNGEE. The CDR3 extends over 14 amino acids. The CDR3 reads CASSDTGFGNTIYF. The CDR3 DNA reads TGTGCCAGCAGCGATACAGGGTTCGGAAACACCATATATTTT.

The genes are TRBV10-3 and TRBJ1-1, with D hard to call. The CDR3 spans 17 residues. The germline V and J ends were trimmed by 1 base and 0 bases, with 15 bases remaining between them. Germline V gene sequence: CDR1 ENHRY, CDR2 SYGVKD. CDR3 amino acids: CAISEFRRGKLNTEAFF. The CDR3 DNA sequence: TGTGCCATCAGTGAGTTCAGGCGGGGAAAATTGAACACTGAAGCTTTCTTT.

The chain links TRBV4-2 to TRBJ1-2; D is perhaps TRBD1 (5 bases). V was clipped by 3 bases and J by 8 bases, with 10 bases between them. This CDR3 comprises 12 residues. Germline assignment: CDR1 LGHNA and CDR2 YNFKEQ. The CDR3 region is CASSQTGDGYTF. CDR3 bases: TGTGCCAGCAGCCAGACGGGGGACGGCTACACCTTC.

Written as DNA, the CDR3 is TGTGCCAGCAGCTTAGTTGCAGGGGTGGGCGAGCAGTACTTC. The encoded protein is CASSLVAGVGEQYF. The chain employs TRBV7-8 and TRBJ2-7, with a tentative D call TRBD1 (6 bases). Germline assignment: CDR1 SGHVS and CDR2 FQNEAQ. CDR3 size: 14 residues. V lost 1 base and J 6 bases, leaving 13 bases between the germline ends.

V usage is TRBV7-2 and J usage is TRBJ2-5; 8 bases line up with TRBD1. The germline gives CDR1 SGHTA, CDR2 FQGNSA. V gave up 3 bases and J gave up 2 bases; unmatched junction bases: 8. The CDR3 has 16 residues. In DNA form, the CDR3 reads TGTGCCAGCAGCTTGTACCGGGACAGGAGACAAGAGACCCAGTACTTC. This encodes CASSLYRDRRQETQYF.

V is TRBV6-5 and J is TRBJ2-7, with a tentative D call TRBD2 (5 bases). Germline values: CDR1 MNHEY, CDR2 SVGAGI. The CDR3 is 15 residues long. The V end was cut by 7 bases, the J end by 0 bases, with 16 bases between. CDR3 residues: CASNSPRGSSYEQYF. The CDR3 DNA is TGTGCCAGCAACAGCCCCCGGGGTTCCTCCTACGAGCAGTACTTC.

V usage is TRBV7-2 and J usage is TRBJ2-3; TRBD2 aligns across 13 bases. V lost 2 bases and J lost 0; bases outside the gene matches: 8. The CDR3 runs 19 residues. CDR1 SGHTA and CDR2 FQGNSA come from the germline V gene. CDR3 amino acids: CASSLSLAGGPLSTDTQYF. CDR3 sequence (DNA): TGTGCCAGCAGCTTATCACTAGCGGGAGGGCCCCTTAGCACAGATACGCAGTATTTT.